The 21 T cell receptor beta chains reported below all come from one sample, sequenced in a study of blood T cell repertoires in COVID-19. Measured with immunoSEQ multiplex PCR; TCRdb has only the in-frame clones, and not every one. The table lists fewer than 250,000 clones, around 92% of them singletons, with roughly 1.2% in the top ten. Source material: peripheral blood. The receptors here all came from a man aged 30-40 years with acute or convalescent COVID-19.

CDR3 protein: CASSSDEDTQYF. The CDR3 region has the DNA TGTGCCAGCAGTTCCGATGAGGATACGCAGTATTTT. J is TRBJ2-3 and V is TRBV11-2; D call uncertain. V lost 6 bases, J lost 6 bases, and 10 bases lay in between. CDR1 is SGHAT and CDR2 is FQNNGV in the germline V gene. CDR3 length: 12 amino acids.

The chain recombines TRBV6-5 with TRBJ2-1; no definite D call. V gave up 6 bases and J gave up 5 bases, with 11 bases separating them. The CDR3 loop spans 13 amino acids. CDR1 and CDR2 (germline): MNHEY, SVGAGI. The DNA for the CDR3 is TGTGCCAGCAGCTCTCAGGCGAACAATGAGCAGTTCTTC. As protein: CASSSQANNEQFF.

The rearrangement uses TRBV9 and TRBJ2-2; 12 nucleotides agree with TRBD2. This CDR3 spans 19 amino acids. V shed 2 bases, J shed 2 bases, and the junction held 10 bases outside the gene matches. CDR1 and CDR2 from the germline V gene are SGDLS and YYNGEE. CDR3 coding DNA: TGTGCCAGCAGCGTTCCCGCGACTAGCGGGAGCAGAAACACCGGGGAGCTGTTTTTT. Amino acids: CASSVPATSGSRNTGELFF. The variable domain in full, with the rest retrieved from reference TRBV9 and TRBJ2-2, is DSGVTQTPKHLITATGQRVTLRCSPRSGDLSVYWYQQSLDQGLQFLIQYYNGEERAKGNILERFSAQQFPDLHSELNLSSLELGDSALYFCASSVPATSGSRNTGELFFGEGSRLTVL.

V and J are TRBV11-2 and TRBJ1-5; D uncertain. The CDR3 has 13 residues. V lost 2 bases to trimming and J lost 8 bases, with 10 bases between them. Per the germline V gene, CDR1 is SGHAT and CDR2 is FQNNGV. DNA of the CDR3: TGTGCCAGCAGCTTACTCACCACGGAGCCCCAGCATTTT. Translating gives CASSLLTTEPQHF.

V is TRBV7-3 and J is TRBJ2-5, with 9 positions matching TRBD2. Germline lookup yields CDR1 SGHTA and CDR2 FQGTGA. CDR3 length: 15 amino acids. The V gene end was trimmed by 3 bases and the J gene end by 5 bases; junction bases not matched to a gene: 7. CDR3 DNA: TGTGCCAGCAGCTTCAGCGGGGGGACCGGGGAGACCCAGTACTTC. This encodes CASSFSGGTGETQYF.

J is TRBJ2-7 and V is TRBV7-9; 10 nucleotides line up with TRBD1. This CDR3 region has 16 residues. Germline loops: CDR1 SEHNR, CDR2 FQNEAQ (reference sequence). Trimming cost V 2 bases and J 5 bases; bases outside gene matches: 9. For the CDR3, the DNA is TGTGCCAGCAGCTTAATCCCCACGGGACAGGGGAACGAGCAGTACTTC. This encodes CASSLIPTGQGNEQYF.

This clone was observed a single time. J is TRBJ2-1 and V is TRBV20-1; TRBD2 matches 8 bases. V lost 3 bases to trimming and J lost 7 bases; unmatched junction nucleotides: 8. Per germline, CDR1 DFQATT and CDR2 SNEGSKA (reference sequence). This CDR3 has 14 residues. The CDR3 nucleotides read TGCAGTGCTAGTTGGCGGGGGGTTGCAAATGAGCAGTTCTTC. Translated, it gives CSASWRGVANEQFF.

V gene TRBV6-5 combines with J gene TRBJ1-5, with 7 bases lining up with TRBD1. The CDR3 sequence is 13 residues long. Germline V gene data show CDR1 as MNHEY and CDR2 as SVGAGI. The ends lost 6 bases at V and 4 bases at J; junction bases unmatched: 3. The CDR3 bases are TGTGCCAGCAGGAAGGGGGCGAATCAGCCCCAGCATTTT. Translation gives CASRKGANQPQHF.

V is TRBV2 and J is TRBJ1-1, with 9 nucleotides matching TRBD1. Germline V gives CDR1 SNHLY, CDR2 FYNNEI. The length of the CDR3 is 14 residues. Trimming at V came to 1 base and at J to 3 bases, leaving 0 bases not matched to a gene. The CDR3 DNA sequence: TGTGCCAGCAGTGAAGGGACAGGGGACACTGAAGCTTTCTTT. This gives the protein CASSEGTGDTEAFF.

V and J are TRBV5-6 and TRBJ2-1; the match to TRBD2 covers 7 bases. Germline V lookup: CDR1 SGHDT, CDR2 YYEEEE. Trimming removed 2 bases from V and 2 bases from J; junction bases left unmatched: 1. This CDR3 has 14 amino acids. This chain's CDR3 is CASSFSGTYNEQFF. CDR3 DNA: TGTGCCAGCAGCTTCAGCGGGACCTACAATGAGCAGTTCTTC.

The rearrangement uses TRBV28 and TRBJ1-2; 8 nucleotides line up with TRBD1. The trim removed 7 bases at V and 4 bases at J, leaving 20 bases unmatched. Germline assignment: CDR1 MDHEN and CDR2 SYDVKM. The CDR3 has 18 residues. CDR3 amino acids: CASNQRAGGVTGSYGYTF. CDR3 nucleotide sequence: TGTGCCAGCAACCAAAGGGCAGGGGGCGTGACCGGCAGCTATGGCTACACCTTC.

This chain links TRBV5-4 with TRBJ1-1; 7 nucleotides align to TRBD1. The V segment lost 3 bases and the J segment 9 bases; nucleotides outside the gene matches: 8. Germline V lookup: CDR1 SGHNT, CDR2 YYREEE (reference sequence). The CDR3 is made up of 13 amino acids. The CDR3 DNA follows: TGTGCCAGCAGCTCTGGACAGGAAAAGAAAGCTTTCTTT. It translates to CASSSGQEKKAFF.

The chain recombines TRBV28 with TRBJ1-5, with a weak D call TRBD1 (6 bases). Germline CDR1 and CDR2: MDHEN and SYDVKM. CDR3 size: 14 residues. The ends were cut back, 7 bases at V and 6 bases at J, with 16 bases in the middle. CDR3 region: CASKIQGVGQPQHF. The DNA of the CDR3 is TGTGCCAGCAAAATACAGGGTGTGGGTCAGCCCCAGCATTTT.

The chain joins TRBV1 to TRBJ2-3; the table names TRBD2, a call not compared with the DNA. TRBV1 is marked as a pseudogene. The CDR3 contains 17 residues. CDR3 loop: CTSSPEKIQNSTDTQYF. The CDR3 region has the DNA TGCACCAGCAGCCCGGAGAAAATTCAGAATAGCACAGATACGCAGTATTTT.

V gene TRBV28 combines with J gene TRBJ2-7, with D perhaps TRBD2 (6 bases). Germline V gives CDR1 MDHEN, CDR2 SYDVKM. V was shortened by 10 bases and J by 3 bases, with 13 bases between the two germline ends. CDR3 length: 12 amino acids. CDR3 in DNA: TGTGCCACCATGGGGGGTTACTACGAGCAGTACTTC. Translation gives CATMGGYYEQYF.

The rearrangement links TRBV6-2 or TRBV6-3 to TRBJ1-2; no clear D. Trimming shortened V by 2 bases and J by 7 bases, and 14 bases separated the two germline ends. Germline values: CDR1 MNHEY, CDR2 SVGEGT. This CDR3 comprises 14 residues. The DNA of the CDR3 is TGTGCCAGCAGTTACACAAGGCAGCGTCCTGGCTACACCTTC. This codes for CASSYTRQRPGYTF.

The chain has TRBV3-1 (or the pseudogene TRBV3-2) and TRBJ1-5, with a weak D call TRBD1 (5 bases). There are 13 residues in the CDR3. Germline loops: CDR1 LGHDT, CDR2 YNNKEL (reference sequence). The germline V and J ends were trimmed by 7 bases and 7 bases, with 14 bases remaining between them. The CDR3 spells CASIPLGGQPQHF. CDR3 DNA: TGTGCCAGCATCCCTCTGGGGGGACAGCCCCAGCATTTT.

The genes are TRBV5-1 and TRBJ2-2; TRBD1 is a possible D gene (5 bases). This CDR3 region has 15 residues. V lost 0 bases and J lost 2, with 8 bases in between. The germline CDR1 and CDR2 sequences are SGHRS and YFSETQ. The CDR3 loop reads CASSLGGSNTGELFF. Written as DNA, the CDR3 is TGCGCCAGCAGCTTGGGGGGCAGTAACACCGGGGAGCTGTTTTTT. The variable domain in full, with the rest retrieved from reference TRBV5-1 and TRBJ2-2, is KAGVTQTPRYLIKTRGQQVTLSCSPISGHRSVSWYQQTPGQGLQFLFEYFSETQRNKGNFPGRFSGRQFSNSRSEMNVSTLELGDSALYLCASSLGGSNTGELFFGEGSRLTVL.

The gene calls are TRBV28 and TRBJ1-2, with D perhaps matching TRBD1 (6 bases). This CDR3 has 14 amino acids. Germline lookup yields CDR1 MDHEN and CDR2 SYDVKM. V was trimmed by 3 bases and J by 3 bases, leaving 11 bases between them. The CDR3 region is CASSLGGADYGYTF. The CDR3 DNA follows: TGTGCCAGCAGTTTGGGGGGGGCGGACTATGGCTACACCTTC.

This chain links TRBV11-2 with TRBJ2-2; unclear D gene. V shed 2 bases and J shed 5 bases, with 12 bases lying between them. The CDR3 consists of 15 residues. Per germline, CDR1 SGHAT and CDR2 FQNNGV. The CDR3 nucleotides read TGTGCCAGCAGCTTAAATCCAGGTCCTACCGGGGAGCTGTTTTTT. Translated, it gives CASSLNPGPTGELFF.

The gene calls are TRBV19 and TRBJ1-5; TRBD1 is a possible D gene (5 bases). Germline values: CDR1 LNHDA, CDR2 SQIVND (reference sequence). Trimming pared 10 bases from V and 0 bases from J, leaving 13 bases between. The CDR3 is 14 amino acids. CDR3 amino acids: CATHQGNSNQPQHF. CDR3 sequence (DNA): TGTGCCACCCACCAGGGAAATAGCAATCAGCCCCAGCATTTT.